Listed below are T cell receptor beta chains from one sample, sequenced in a study of blood T cell repertoires in COVID-19. The protocol was immunoSEQ multiplex PCR, while the TCRdb copy is restricted to in-frame clones and leaves out a portion. The table lists 70,000 to 95,000 clones, more than 80% of them singletons. The sequenced sample consisted of peripheral blood. The receptor set was obtained from a human donor in a cohort sampled during active COVID-19. Both conserved end residues are part of each CDR3. A D gene is named only where the DNA matches it firmly. The size field is filled for only some rows; it gives once, few, many or a size class.

CDR3aa	CDR3nt	v_gene	d_gene	j_gene	abundance
CASSEGSGGGQETQYF	TGTGCCTCTTCGGAGGGTAGCGGGGGGGGTCAAGAGACCCAGTACTTC	TRBV30	TRBD2	TRBJ2-5	NA
CASSIVTLAGLSTDTQYF	TGTGCCAGCAGCATAGTTACTTTAGCGGGCCTTAGCACAGATACGCAGTATTTT	TRBV5-8	TRBD2	TRBJ2-3	NA
CASSSSGTGTGELFF	TGTGCCAGCAGTTCCTCCGGGACAGGGACCGGGGAGCTGTTTTTT	TRBV28	TRBD1	TRBJ2-2	NA
CASSLETRQETQYF	TGTGCCAGCAGCTTAGAGACTAGGCAAGAGACCCAGTACTTC	TRBV11-1	NA	TRBJ2-5	NA
CASSKETGTTYNEQFF	TGCGCCAGCAGCAAAGAGACAGGGACGACCTACAATGAGCAGTTCTTC	TRBV5-1	TRBD1	TRBJ2-1	NA
CASRTGLAGNNEQFF	TGCGCCAGCAGAACAGGACTAGCGGGGAATAATGAGCAGTTCTTC	TRBV4-1	TRBD2	TRBJ2-1	few
CASSLALWGGNQPQHF	TGTGCCAGCAGCTTAGCGCTGTGGGGGGGGAATCAGCCCCAGCATTTT	TRBV7-2	NA	TRBJ1-5	NA
CASSFGSGLGYTF	TGTGCCAGCAGTTTTGGCTCGGGTCTGGGCTACACCTTC	TRBV27	NA	TRBJ1-2	NA
CASSYSTSTDTQYF	TGTGCCAGCAGTTACTCGACTAGCACAGATACGCAGTATTTT	TRBV6-2/TRBV6-3	NA	TRBJ2-3	NA
CAIARAPNEKLFF	TGTGCCATCGCACGTGCGCCTAATGAAAAACTGTTTTTT	TRBV10-3	NA	TRBJ1-4	NA
CAISEGGGTQPQHF	TGTGCCATCAGTGAGGGGGGGGGTACGCAGCCCCAGCATTTT	TRBV10-3	NA	TRBJ1-5	once
CASSDSGGGYNEQFF	TGTGCCAGCAGTGATAGCGGGGGGGGATACAATGAGCAGTTCTTC	TRBV6-4	TRBD2	TRBJ2-1	NA
CASSVGDNEKLFF	TGTGCCTCATCGGTCGGAGATAATGAAAAACTGTTTTTT	TRBV30	NA	TRBJ1-4	NA
CASSSRRRGLDYNEQFF	TGCGCCAGCAGCAGCCGGAGAAGGGGCCTTGATTACAATGAGCAGTTCTTC	TRBV5-1	NA	TRBJ2-1	NA
CASSWHGLNEKLFF	TGTGCCAGCAGCTGGCACGGGTTAAATGAAAAACTGTTTTTT	TRBV25-1	NA	TRBJ1-4	NA
CASSLGPSDRPLYGYTF	TGTGCCAGCAGCTTAGGGCCCTCCGACAGGCCCCTCTATGGCTACACCTTC	TRBV7-2	NA	TRBJ1-2	once
CASSNWLPVRDRGTVGYTF	TGTGCCAGCAGCAACTGGCTGCCAGTCCGGGACAGGGGGACCGTTGGCTACACCTTC	TRBV21-1	NA	TRBJ1-2	NA